A selection of T cell receptor beta chains follows, all from one sample in a study of T cell changes during pregnancy in multiple sclerosis. TCRdb's table, derived via immunoSEQ multiplex PCR, lists solely in-frame clones and lacks some. The sample yields more than 25,000 clones, about nine tenths seen once. Source: CD8+ T cells from peripheral blood mononuclear cells, taken in the first trimester of pregnancy. The receptors here all came from a female donor with multiple sclerosis, enrolled in a pregnancy study. Each CDR3 is given without its conserved first and last residue.

cdr3_aa j_call v_call
ASSPGQGMGDTEAF TRBJ1-1 TRBV7-9
ASSKCSLELYEQY TRBJ2-7 TRBV21-1
ASSLDRNTEAF TRBJ1-1 TRBV4-1
ASSQERGLGVLYEQY TRBJ2-7 TRBV4-3
ASGLQGSSNYGYT TRBJ1-2 TRBV12-5
ASSPVLAGEETQY TRBJ2-5 TRBV7-2
ASSVFGTGLGYT TRBJ1-2 TRBV28
ASSLLTSGGNEQF TRBJ2-1 TRBV7-6
ASSQEVGTTGGYT TRBJ1-2 TRBV4-1
ASSLSMDIQY TRBJ2-4 TRBV28
ASSLRIGEQF TRBJ2-1 TRBV5-1
ASSLETQGGSTEAF TRBJ1-1 TRBV28
ASSPNRGWEQF TRBJ2-1 TRBV27
ASSLPNYEQY TRBJ2-7 TRBV11-1
ASSLRGAAYNEQF TRBJ2-1 TRBV27
ASGSGDRRTDTQY TRBJ2-3 TRBV12-5